The 15 T cell receptor beta chains listed next were all sequenced from one sample in a study of T cell repertoires in cytomegalovirus infection. Each CDR3 protein is one row after TCRdb ran MiXCR on the reads. This sample yields around 740,000 distinct CDR3 sequences, of which approximately 34% are seen a single time; about 2.8% belongs to the top ten. Sequencing was performed on PBMCs. The source is a human donor in good health (CMV status not recorded). Some clones in this sample may be carry-over from other donors' samples.

The sample holds a few counts of this clonotype. The chain is built from TRBV18 and TRBJ1-5; D gene unclear. Germline V gene lookup returns CDR1 KGHSH and CDR2 LQKENI. This CDR3 region has 13 residues. Between the trimmed V and J ends, which lost 2 bases and 3 bases, there was a span of 5 bases. CDR3 amino acids: CASSPESNQPQHF. The CDR3 DNA reads as TGTGCCAGCTCACCAGAGTCCAATCAGCCCCAGCATTTT. The full variable domain, in which reference TRBV18 and TRBJ1-5 provide the parts outside the CDR3, is NAGVMQNPRHLVRRRGQEARLRCSPMKGHSHVYWYRQLPEEGLKFMVYLQKENIIDESGMPKERFSAEFPKEGPSILRIQQVVRGDSAAYFCASSPESNQPQHFGDGTRLSIL.

V and J are TRBV20-1 and TRBJ2-2; a weak D match, TRBD2 (5 bases). This CDR3 is built from 11 residues. The germline gives CDR1 DFQATT, CDR2 SNEGSKA (reference sequence). V lost 8 bases to trimming and J lost 6 bases, with 10 bases between them. The CDR3 nucleotides read TGCAGTTGGGAGTTAGCCGGGGAGCTGTTTTTT. Translating it yields CSWELAGELFF.

The sample holds a few counts of this clonotype. The gene calls are TRBV19 and TRBJ1-6, with D unresolved. This CDR3 comprises 13 residues. V was shortened by 6 bases and J by 7 bases, with 10 bases between the two germline ends. Per germline, CDR1 LNHDA and CDR2 SQIVND (reference sequence). The CDR3 loop reads CASRQDANSPLHF. The CDR3 DNA reads TGTGCCAGTAGGCAAGACGCAAATTCACCCCTCCACTTT.

The gene calls are TRBV6-5 and TRBJ1-1; TRBD1 might be the D (5 bases). Germline V lookup: CDR1 MNHEY, CDR2 SVGAGI. V dropped 6 bases and J dropped 4 bases, with 15 bases sitting between them. This CDR3 has 14 amino acids. CDR3 loop: CASSSGTFGTEAFF. For the CDR3, the DNA is TGTGCCAGCAGCTCCGGGACTTTCGGCACTGAAGCTTTCTTT.

This clonotype turned up a few times. At one of its ends the junction is not consistent with the germline gene, which may arise from a read error. This rearrangement joins TRBV28 to TRBJ1-5, with 7 positions matching TRBD1. CDR1 and CDR2 (germline): MDHEN, SYDVKM. The CDR3 is made up of 12 amino acids. CDR3 in DNA: TGTGCCAGCAGTTTTAAGGGACAGATCATAGATTTT. It codes for CASSFKGQIIDF.

This clonotype showed up many times. The rearrangement joins TRBV7-8 to TRBJ2-5; D may be TRBD2 (6 bases). This CDR3 has 14 amino acids. V lost 5 bases to trimming and J lost 1 base, with 11 bases between them. Germline V CDR1 and CDR2: SGHVS, FQNEAQ. The CDR3 is CASSRVGGQETQYF. The CDR3 bases are TGTGCCAGCAGCCGAGTGGGGGGCCAAGAGACCCAGTACTTC.

J is TRBJ2-3 and V is TRBV29-1; 7 nucleotides line up with TRBD2. CDR1 is SQVTM and CDR2 is ANQGSEA in the germline V gene. The length of the CDR3 is 14 residues. The trim removed 5 bases at V and 5 bases at J, leaving 10 bases unmatched. CDR3 protein: CSVTGGSYGDTQYF. Written as DNA, the CDR3 is TGCAGCGTTACGGGCGGGAGTTATGGAGATACGCAGTATTTT.

In its sample, this clonotype was seen once. A much more abundant neighbour one base away suggests this may be a read error. The CDR3 end shows no conserved phenylalanine or tryptophan, and so a read error is likely. The chain has TRBV7-4 and TRBJ2-1, with 11 bases matching TRBD2. CDR1 is SGHVT, CDR2 SQSDAQ, per germline. CDR3 length: 16 amino acids. Losses at the gene ends were 8 bases for V and 5 bases for J; bases not matched to a gene: 11. The CDR3 reads CASATNGLAGDNEQFS. The DNA for the CDR3 is TGTGCCAGCGCTACCAATGGACTAGCGGGCGACAATGAGCAGTTCTCC.

V usage is TRBV7-9 and J usage is TRBJ2-5, with 10 bases identical to TRBD1. The germline CDR1 and CDR2 sequences are SEHNR and FQNEAQ (reference sequence). Losses at the gene ends were 5 bases for V and 5 bases for J; bases not matched to a gene: 26. This CDR3 is built from 21 residues. The CDR3 loop is CASSPGRAIEGQGNPRETQYF. Here the CDR3 DNA reads TGTGCCAGCAGCCCCGGGCGGGCTATTGAGGGACAGGGGAATCCGCGGGAGACCCAGTACTTC.

The V gene is TRBV10-3, the J gene TRBJ2-1, with D perhaps assigned TRBD1 or TRBD2 (5 bases each). The V and J ends lost 1 base and 3 bases respectively, with 10 bases between them. CDR1 is ENHRY, CDR2 SYGVKD, per germline. The CDR3 loop spans 15 amino acids. The CDR3 loop reads CAISELVGVYNEQFF. As DNA, the CDR3 is TGTGCCATCAGTGAGTTAGTGGGGGTCTACAATGAGCAGTTCTTC.

This clonotype was recorded a few times. The chain uses TRBV24-1 and TRBJ2-2; D gene ambiguous. The germline gives CDR1 KGHDR, CDR2 SFDVKD. Trimming pared 9 bases from V and 8 bases from J, leaving 0 bases between. The CDR3 length is 8 residues. CDR3 DNA: TGTGCCACCGGGGAGCTGTTTTTT. Protein sequence: CATGELFF.

The rearrangement joins TRBV7-9 to TRBJ1-1; D may be TRBD1 (5 bases). The CDR3 has 15 residues. The ends were cut back, 5 bases at V and 5 bases at J, with 18 bases in the middle. Germline lookup yields CDR1 SEHNR and CDR2 FQNEAQ (reference sequence). This chain's CDR3 is CASSGLREWGTEAFF. The CDR3 DNA reads as TGTGCCAGCAGCGGGCTTCGCGAATGGGGGACTGAAGCTTTCTTT.

This clonotype has only a few counts. The rearrangement joins TRBV11-2 to TRBJ2-3, with 9 bases identical to TRBD2. V gave up 4 bases and J gave up 5 bases; unmatched junction bases: 7. Per the germline V gene, CDR1 is SGHAT and CDR2 is FQNNGV. This CDR3 has 15 amino acids. This CDR3 is CASSYSGRGGDTQYF. CDR3 DNA: TGTGCCAGCAGCTATAGCGGGAGAGGAGGAGATACGCAGTATTTT.

The J gene is TRBJ2-3, the V gene TRBV20-1; 8 bases line up with TRBD2. CDR1 is DFQATT and CDR2 is SNEGSKA in the germline V gene (reference sequence). J was trimmed by 6 bases and V by 2 bases; bases with no gene match: 13. This CDR3 has 16 amino acids. The CDR3 coding sequence is TGCAGTGCTAGACGTCTCCGGGAGGGGCCGTCCGATACGCAGTATTTT. This gives the protein CSARRLREGPSDTQYF.

This clonotype was detected only a few times. This rearrangement joins TRBV19 to TRBJ1-5; possible D gene TRBD1, 6 bases. V was pared by 2 bases and J by 7 bases, with 18 bases between. The CDR3 has 16 residues. The germline CDR1 and CDR2 sequences are LNHDA and SQIVND (reference sequence). The CDR3 is CASSIRAEGGGQPQHF. CDR3 nucleotide sequence: TGTGCCAGTAGTATAAGGGCCGAGGGGGGCGGACAGCCCCAGCATTTT.